This passage covers 12 T cell receptor beta chains from one sample sequenced in a study of cytomegalovirus exposure and HLA in healthy donors. The PCR used 60 Vbeta and 13 Jbeta primers. Measured with immunoSEQ multiplex PCR; TCRdb has only the in-frame clones, and not every one. Seen here are 75,000 to 100,000 clones, roughly 76% observed once, and the top ten hold around 17%. The sample comprised PBMCs. These receptors originate from a woman aged 55 to 70 in good health and CMV-seropositive.

This rearrangement joins TRBV2 to TRBJ1-1; a possible D gene is TRBD1 (5 bases). The V gene lost 4 bases and the J gene lost 11 bases, with 23 bases spanning the gap. The length of the CDR3 is 15 residues. Germline-derived CDR1 and CDR2 are SNHLY and FYNNEI. Here the CDR3 DNA reads TGTGCCAGCAGTGGGTCGGGGGGGATTCGTAAGGATGCTTTCTTT. Protein sequence: CASSGSGGIRKDAFF. The whole variable domain, filled in from reference TRBV2 and TRBJ1-1, reads EPEVTQTPSHQVTQMGQEVILRCVPISNHLYFYWYRQILGQKVEFLVSFYNNEISEKSEIFDDQFSVERPDGSNFTLKIRSTKLEDSAMYFCASSGSGGIRKDAFFGQGTRLTVV.

V is TRBV5-1 and J is TRBJ2-1; D is unclear. The CDR3 has 14 amino acids. Trimming took 0 bases from V and 1 from J, leaving 5 bases between them. The germline V gene encodes CDR1 SGHRS and CDR2 YFSETQ. CDR3 DNA: TGCGCCAGCAGCTTGGGGCAGTCCTACAATGAGCAGTTCTTC. This translates into CASSLGQSYNEQFF.

The chain joins TRBV4-1 to TRBJ1-1, with D possibly TRBD1 on 6 matching bases. CDR3 length equals 16 residues. Germline CDR1 MGHRA, CDR2 YSYEKL. V lost 0 bases and J 0 bases, leaving 11 bases between the germline ends. CDR3 nucleotide sequence: TGCGCCAGCAGCCAAGACTACAGGGCGGTGAACACTGAAGCTTTCTTT. Protein: CASSQDYRAVNTEAFF.

This chain connects TRBV10-2 to TRBJ2-7; tentatively, D is TRBD1 (5 bases). Trimming shortened V by 8 bases and J by 4 bases, and 9 bases separated the two germline ends. The CDR3 sequence is 11 residues long. Germline-derived CDR1 and CDR2 are WSHSY and SAAADI. The CDR3 DNA reads TGCGCCAGCTCCAAGGGGTACGAGCAGTACTTC. Protein product: CASSKGYEQYF.

This chain links TRBV4-1 with TRBJ1-6, with a weak D call TRBD1 (6 bases). The germline V gene encodes CDR1 MGHRA and CDR2 YSYEKL. V lost 4 bases and J 10 bases, leaving 20 bases between the germline ends. The CDR3 loop spans 16 amino acids. CDR3 coding DNA: TGCGCCAGCAGCCCGGGACACCCGCCGAAAGGGTCACCCCTCCACTTT. Amino acid sequence: CASSPGHPPKGSPLHF.

This sequence joins TRBV10-2 and TRBJ2-7; 7 nucleotides align to TRBD1. The germline V gene has CDR1 WSHSY and CDR2 SAAADI. J lost 6 bases, V lost 7 bases, and 3 bases had no gene match. The CDR3 spans 11 residues. CDR3 residues: CASTTGTEQYF. CDR3 DNA: TGCGCCAGCACGACAGGGACCGAGCAGTACTTC.

The chain combines TRBV7-9 with TRBJ1-2, with D maybe TRBD1 (6 bases). Germline V lookup: CDR1 SEHNR, CDR2 FQNEAQ (reference sequence). V lost 0 bases to trimming and J lost 3 bases, with 11 bases between them. CDR3 length: 15 amino acids. The CDR3, as DNA: TGTGCCAGCAGCTTAGCGACAGGCCTGGACTATGGCTACACCTTC. It is translated as CASSLATGLDYGYTF. The entire variable domain, with the rest obtained from reference TRBV7-9 and TRBJ1-2, is as follows: DTGVSQNPRHKITKRGQNVTFRCDPISEHNRLYWYRQTLGQGPEFLTYFQNEAQLEKSRLLSDRFSAERPKGSFSTLEIQRTEQGDSAMYLCASSLATGLDYGYTFGSGTRLTVV.

For the CDR3, the DNA is TGTGCCAGCAGTTTACCAGTCAATCAGCCCCAGCATTTT. Translation: CASSLPVNQPQHF. The rearrangement links TRBV28 to TRBJ1-5; no reliable D call. Per the germline V gene, CDR1 is MDHEN and CDR2 is SYDVKM. CDR3 length: 13 amino acids. V lost 2 bases to trimming and J lost 3 bases, with 5 bases between them.

The CDR3 region has the DNA TGTGCCAGCAGTGGGGGCGGGGGGACGAACGGCTACACCTTC. Protein sequence: CASSGGGGTNGYTF. This chain uses TRBV6-1 with TRBJ1-2; a possible D gene is TRBD1 (5 bases). The ends were cut back, 4 bases at V and 8 bases at J, with 17 bases in the middle. Per the germline V gene, CDR1 is MNHNS and CDR2 is SASEGT. The CDR3 has 14 residues.

The chain couples TRBV16 to TRBJ1-5; no clear D gene. The CDR3 has 15 residues. Germline loops: CDR1 KGHSY, CDR2 FQNENV. The V end was cut by 4 bases, the J end by 5 bases, with 15 bases between. The CDR3 sequence: CASSPTSKADQPQHF. The CDR3 region has the DNA TGTGCCAGCAGCCCGACTTCCAAGGCCGATCAGCCCCAGCATTTT.

The J gene is TRBJ2-5, the V gene TRBV30; 7 bases fit TRBD2. CDR1 is GTSNPN and CDR2 is SVGIG in the germline V gene (reference sequence). The CDR3 is 14 residues long. The junction had 11 bases not matched to a gene; V was cut back by 6 bases and J by 4 bases. For the CDR3, the DNA is TGTGCCTGTCAGACCGGGGGGTTGAGAGAGACCCAGTACTTC. It codes for CACQTGGLRETQYF.

V usage is TRBV18 and J usage is TRBJ2-1; D unresolved. Per germline, CDR1 KGHSH and CDR2 LQKENI. The CDR3 contains 13 residues. V lost 8 bases and J 5 bases, leaving 13 bases between the germline ends. CDR3 region: CASTRSLNNEQFF. The CDR3 nucleotides are TGTGCCAGCACAAGGAGCCTTAACAATGAGCAGTTCTTC.